One sample yielded the 17 T cell receptor beta chains listed below, sequenced in a study of shared clonotypes between healthy human individuals. TCRdb's copy holds only in-frame clones and misses some; the assay was immunoSEQ multiplex PCR. The table shows 450,000 to 500,000 clones, with roughly 80% occurring only once. Sequences were obtained from PBMCs. The receptors here all came from a woman between 40 and 50 years old in good health. Some clones in this sample may be carry-over from other donors' samples.

Note on this clone: A far larger clone is off by one base, so a read error is likely. At the DNA level, this CDR3 is encoded by other sequences in the same sample as well. This chain uses TRBV20-1 with TRBJ2-5, with D unresolved. The J call may be mistaken, given a closer DNA end match to TRBJ2-7. CDR3 length: 10 residues. Germline values: CDR1 DFQATT, CDR2 SNEGSKA (reference sequence). In DNA, the CDR3 is TGCAGTGCCTTAGGTTACGAGCAGTACTTC. Its translation: CSALGYEQYF.

Comment on this clone: A much bigger clone sits one base away, suggesting this may be a read error. Other DNA sequences in this specimen translate into the identical CDR3. The chain carries TRBV14 and TRBJ2-7; 7 bases fit TRBD1. The germline gives CDR1 SGHDN, CDR2 FVKESK. The V gene end was trimmed by 3 bases and the J gene end by 0 bases; junction bases not matched to a gene: 5. The CDR3 totals 15 residues. CDR3 nucleotide sequence: TGTGCCAGCAGCCAGCGTACAGGGGACTCCTACGAGCAGTACTTC. Protein: CASSQRTGDSYEQYF.

This chain uses TRBV10-1 with TRBJ2-7; 10 positions agree with TRBD2. Germline CDR1 is WNHNN and CDR2 is SYGVQD (reference sequence). CDR3 length: 13 residues. V shed 6 bases and J 9 bases; nucleotides not matched to a gene: 8. CDR3 sequence (DNA): TGCGCCAGCAGCCCATGGGTAGCGGGAGGGCAGTACTTC. The encoded protein is CASSPWVAGGQYF.

V gene TRBV4-2 combines with J gene TRBJ2-3, with 12 bases that match TRBD2. Trimming removed 3 bases from V and 2 bases from J; junction bases left unmatched: 6. CDR1 is LGHNA and CDR2 is YNFKEQ in the germline V gene. The CDR3 runs to 17 residues. CDR3 protein: CASSQSTSGRNTDTQYF. The CDR3 nucleotides are TGTGCCAGCAGCCAGTCCACTAGCGGGAGGAACACAGATACGCAGTATTTT.

This clone was found many times. The V gene is TRBV7-2, the J gene TRBJ2-1; D gene ambiguous. The germline V gene has CDR1 SGHTA and CDR2 FQGNSA. V lost 1 base and J 4 bases, leaving 8 bases between the germline ends. The CDR3 has 14 amino acids. CDR3 region: CASSLETSYNEQFF. The DNA of the CDR3 is TGTGCCAGCAGCTTAGAGACCAGTTACAATGAGCAGTTCTTC.

The genes are TRBV6-1 and TRBJ1-5, with a possible D match to TRBD1 (6 bases). Trimming removed 6 bases from V and 0 bases from J, with 12 bases in between. Germline V gives CDR1 MNHNS, CDR2 SASEGT. The CDR3 consists of 15 residues. CDR3 amino acids: CASRGGHNSNQPQHF. The CDR3 nucleotides read TGTGCCAGCAGGGGGGGCCATAATAGCAATCAGCCCCAGCATTTT.

The rearrangement links TRBV5-1 to TRBJ1-1, with D perhaps TRBD1 (5 bases). Trimming removed 2 bases at V and 7 bases at J, with 12 bases between. There are 13 residues in the CDR3. Germline V gene lookup returns CDR1 SGHRS and CDR2 YFSETQ. This CDR3 reads CASSLAVQGEAFF. DNA for the CDR3: TGCGCCAGCAGCTTAGCCGTTCAGGGTGAAGCTTTCTTT. The whole variable domain, remainder taken from reference TRBV5-1 and TRBJ1-1, is KAGVTQTPRYLIKTRGQQVTLSCSPISGHRSVSWYQQTPGQGLQFLFEYFSETQRNKGNFPGRFSGRQFSNSRSEMNVSTLELGDSALYLCASSLAVQGEAFFGQGTRLTVV.

The V call is TRBV28, the J call TRBJ2-3, with 7 bases aligning to TRBD2. Trimming took 5 bases from V and 0 from J; bases not matched to a gene: 11. The germline V gene encodes CDR1 MDHEN and CDR2 SYDVKM. This CDR3 has 17 amino acids. The CDR3 nucleotides are TGTGCCAGCAGTGACCCCCGGGGGGATTCTAGCACAGATACGCAGTATTTT. Translated, it gives CASSDPRGDSSTDTQYF.

About this clone itself: One junction end disagrees with the germline gene, perhaps due to a read error. This sequence joins TRBV11-2 and TRBJ2-7, with TRBD2 matching 7 bases. Germline loops: CDR1 SGHAT, CDR2 FQNNGV. The CDR3 is made up of 16 amino acids. The CDR3 bases are TGTGCCAGCAGCGAGGGGACTATAGGGAGCTCCCACGAGCAGTACTTC. Translated, it gives CASSEGTIGSSHEQYF.

In its sample, this clone was seen once. The J gene is TRBJ2-1, the V gene TRBV11-3, with 9 nucleotides matching TRBD2. CDR1 and CDR2 from the germline V gene are SGHNT and YENEEA. This CDR3 has 15 amino acids. After removal of 3 bases from V and 3 bases from J, the junction contained 3 bases not matched to a gene. The CDR3 spells CASSLLAGLYNEQFF. CDR3 bases: TGTGCCAGCAGCTTGCTAGCGGGACTCTACAATGAGCAGTTCTTC.

Worth noting for this clone: A far larger clone is just one base off, so this is likely a read error. The genes are TRBV29-1 and TRBJ2-7, with a tentative D call TRBD2 (7 bases). Germline-derived CDR1 and CDR2 are SQVTM and ANQGSEA. The CDR3 consists of 13 residues. V was pared by 7 bases and J by 5 bases, with 18 bases between. CDR3 protein: CSATVQGGHEQYF. The DNA of the CDR3 is TGCAGCGCGACGGTACAGGGAGGGCACGAGCAGTACTTC.

About this clone itself: A far larger clone lies a single base away; this is likely a read error. At the DNA level, this CDR3 is encoded by other sequences in the same sample as well. CDR3 amino acids: CASSEQTGEAYEQYF. The CDR3 DNA sequence: TGTGCCAGTAGTGAACAGACAGGGGAGGCCTACGAGCAGTACTTC. This sequence joins TRBV6-1 and TRBJ2-7; 8 bases align to TRBD1. The V gene's germline CDR1 is MNHNS and CDR2 SASEGT. The CDR3 runs 15 residues.

This sequence joins TRBV28 and TRBJ2-1, with 13 bases matching TRBD2. This CDR3 is built from 13 residues. Germline assignment: CDR1 MDHEN and CDR2 SYDVKM. V was pared by 10 bases and J by 9 bases, with 6 bases of the junction left unmatched. CDR3 sequence: CATALAGGGEQFF. CDR3 sequence (DNA): TGTGCCACCGCACTAGCGGGAGGGGGTGAGCAGTTCTTC.

The chain is built from TRBV9 and TRBJ1-3; D is possibly TRBD1 (6 bases). Germline V gene data show CDR1 as SGDLS and CDR2 as YYNGEE. CDR3 length: 15 residues. V was shortened by 1 base and J by 2 bases, with 10 bases between the two germline ends. CDR3 in amino acids: CASSVSTGPGNTIYF. DNA of the CDR3: TGTGCCAGCAGCGTATCAACAGGGCCTGGAAACACCATATATTTT.

The rearrangement joins TRBV7-2 to TRBJ2-7; D might be TRBD2 (5 bases). CDR3 length: 12 residues. Trimming left V 4 bases short and J 6 bases short, with 10 bases between. Germline CDR1 is SGHTA and CDR2 is FQGNSA. In DNA, the CDR3 is TGTGCCAGCAGCTCCGGGGTACGCGAGCAGTACTTC. Amino acid sequence: CASSSGVREQYF. Looking up the rest from reference TRBV7-2 and TRBJ2-7 gives the full variable domain: GAGVSQSPSNKVTEKGKDVELRCDPISGHTALYWYRQSLGQGLEFLIYFQGNSAPDKSGLPSDRFSAERTGGSVSTLTIQRTQQEDSAVYLCASSSGVREQYFGPGTRLTVT.

For this clone: Other nucleotide sequences in the sample specify the same CDR3. The chain is built from TRBV19 and TRBJ1-5; 10 bases line up with TRBD1. The CDR3 runs to 14 residues. V gave up 6 bases and J gave up 2 bases; unmatched junction bases: 1. Per the germline V gene, CDR1 is LNHDA and CDR2 is SQIVND (reference sequence). CDR3 in DNA: TGTGCCAGTAGCGGGACAGGGGGCAATCAGCCCCAGCATTTT. Its protein product is CASSGTGGNQPQHF.

V usage is TRBV27 and J usage is TRBJ2-4; TRBD1 aligns across 8 bases. Germline V CDR1 and CDR2: MNHEY, SMNVEV (reference sequence). J was trimmed by 2 bases and V by 2 bases; bases with no gene match: 8. This CDR3 has 17 residues. The CDR3, as DNA: TGTGCCAGCAGTTTACGGGCAGGGGGCAAAACCAAAAACATTCAGTACTTC. Translating gives CASSLRAGGKTKNIQYF.